These 27 T cell receptor beta chains originate from one sample sequenced in a study of OX40 agonist ivuxolimab in advanced cancers. The method was immunoSEQ multiplex PCR; TCRdb's version includes in-frame clones alone and lacks a portion of them. Altogether some 23,000 clones are present, around 84% being singletons, with the ten largest covering about 15%. The starting material was CD4+ or CD8+ T cells sorted from blood, obtained in a trial of the OX40 agonist ivuxolimab. The origin of the receptors is an adult with an advanced solid tumor such as melanoma, head and neck, liver or kidney cancer.

J is TRBJ2-1 and V is TRBV7-2, with 9 positions matching TRBD2. Germline CDR1 is SGHTA and CDR2 is FQGNSA. V shed 7 bases and J 6 bases; nucleotides not matched to a gene: 10. This CDR3 has 15 residues. The CDR3 sequence is CASNPGASGANEQFF. The CDR3 coding sequence is TGTGCCAGCAACCCCGGGGCTAGCGGGGCCAATGAGCAGTTCTTC.

The chain joins TRBV21-1 to TRBJ2-5; the table gives TRBD1 as D, unverified against the DNA. TRBV21-1 is a pseudogene locus. The CDR3 sequence is 17 residues long. The CDR3 bases are TGTGCCAGCAGCAAAGTGGGACTGGGACAGGGGGTAAAGACCCAGTACTTC. As protein: CASSKVGLGQGVKTQYF.

The chain carries TRBV6-5 and TRBJ1-5; no reliable D call. V shed 1 base and J shed 3 bases, with 7 bases lying between them. Germline V lookup: CDR1 MNHEY, CDR2 SVGAGI. This CDR3 is built from 14 residues. CDR3 sequence reads: CASSYFKSNQPQHF. The CDR3 DNA is TGTGCCAGCAGTTACTTCAAGTCCAATCAGCCCCAGCATTTT.

This chain uses TRBV11-2 with TRBJ2-7; 7 bases match TRBD1. With 5 bases clipped from V and 2 bases from J, the junction kept 6 bases outside the gene matches. There are 14 residues in the CDR3. The germline CDR1 and CDR2 sequences are SGHAT and FQNNGV. The CDR3, as DNA: TGTGCCAGCAGCCTGCCCGGGACAGCCTACGAGCAGTACTTC. Protein: CASSLPGTAYEQYF.

The J gene is TRBJ1-1, the V gene TRBV5-1, with 9 bases lining up with TRBD1. J lost 1 base, V lost 4 bases, and 5 bases had no gene match. This CDR3 has 15 residues. The germline V gene encodes CDR1 SGHRS and CDR2 YFSETQ. The chain's CDR3 is CASSLTGGGNTEAFF. The CDR3 DNA sequence: TGCGCCAGCAGCCTGACAGGGGGAGGGAACACTGAAGCTTTCTTT.

This chain links TRBV6-5 with TRBJ2-5; TRBD2 matches at 7 bases. The J call is uncertain, as TRBJ2-7 better fits the DNA end. The CDR3 sequence is 15 residues long. Germline CDR1 and CDR2: MNHEY and SVGAGI. DNA of the CDR3: TGTGCCAGCAGTTACTCAAAGCGGGGCTCCTACGAGCAGTACTTC. Translation gives CASSYSKRGSYEQYF.

V and J are TRBV25-1 and TRBJ1-2; TRBD1 is a possible D gene (5 bases). The V end was cut by 5 bases, the J end by 4 bases, with 11 bases between. CDR1 and CDR2 (germline): MGHDK, SYGVNS. The CDR3 runs 13 residues. The CDR3 region is CASSRDSVYGYTF. The CDR3 bases are TGTGCCAGCAGTAGAGACAGCGTCTATGGCTACACCTTC.

This chain links TRBV11-2 with TRBJ2-7; D perhaps matches TRBD1 (5 bases). This CDR3 has 14 residues. V lost 2 bases, J lost 5 bases, and 13 bases lay in between. Germline V gene lookup returns CDR1 SGHAT and CDR2 FQNNGV. The CDR3 here is CASSLPGKTNEQYF. CDR3 DNA sequence: TGTGCCAGCAGCTTACCAGGGAAGACGAACGAGCAGTACTTC.

The V gene is TRBV6-1, the J gene TRBJ2-1, with 11 bases fitting TRBD2. CDR3 size: 18 residues. The germline V gene encodes CDR1 MNHNS and CDR2 SASEGT. With V trimmed by 2 bases and J by 5 bases, 11 bases remained unmatched. CDR3 protein: CASSESLAGGPGDNEQFF. The CDR3, as DNA: TGTGCCAGCAGTGAAAGTTTAGCGGGGGGGCCTGGGGACAATGAGCAGTTCTTC.

The chain uses TRBV7-9 and TRBJ1-2; TRBD1 matches 8 bases. CDR1 and CDR2 (germline): SEHNR, FQNEAQ (reference sequence). Trimming at V came to 5 bases and at J to 1 base, leaving 6 bases not matched to a gene. The CDR3 runs 15 residues. The CDR3 region has the DNA TGTGCCAGCAGCGTAGACAGGGGTTTTAACTATGGCTACACCTTC. Amino acid sequence: CASSVDRGFNYGYTF. The full variable domain, with the rest looked up from reference TRBV7-9 and TRBJ1-2, is DTGVSQNPRHKITKRGQNVTFRCDPISEHNRLYWYRQTLGQGPEFLTYFQNEAQLEKSRLLSDRFSAERPKGSFSTLEIQRTEQGDSAMYLCASSVDRGFNYGYTFGSGTRLTVV.

This chain joins TRBV9 and TRBJ2-3; 8 bases match TRBD2. CDR3 size: 16 residues. J lost 2 bases, V lost 0 bases, and 5 bases had no gene match. The germline V gene has CDR1 SGDLS and CDR2 YYNGEE. CDR3 coding DNA: TGTGCCAGCAGCGTAGGAGCGGGGGTATCCACAGATACGCAGTATTTT. Translating gives CASSVGAGVSTDTQYF.

V is TRBV7-3 and J is TRBJ1-3; TRBD1 matches 8 bases. Unmatched junction bases numbered 8, after V lost 5 bases and J lost 5 bases. Germline V lookup: CDR1 SGHTA, CDR2 FQGTGA. This CDR3 has 15 amino acids. The CDR3 is CASSPNRTGRNTIYF. CDR3 sequence (DNA): TGTGCCAGCAGCCCAAACCGGACAGGGAGAAACACCATATATTTT.

The rearrangement joins TRBV13 to TRBJ1-1; 9 positions agree with TRBD1. This CDR3 has 21 amino acids. The J segment lost 0 bases and the V segment lost 5 bases, leaving 22 bases of the junction unmatched. Per the germline V gene, CDR1 is PRHDT and CDR2 is FYEKMQ (reference sequence). The CDR3 region has the DNA TGTGCCAGCAGCGCCCCTCTTGGGACAGGGCGGCAAACAGACATGAACACTGAAGCTTTCTTT. This encodes CASSAPLGTGRQTDMNTEAFF.

This rearrangement joins TRBV6-5 to TRBJ2-3; possible D gene TRBD1, 6 bases. Looked up from germline, CDR1 is MNHEY and CDR2 is SVGAGI. V was clipped by 0 bases and J by 4 bases, with 11 bases between them. The CDR3 runs to 15 residues. CDR3 nucleotide sequence: TGTGCCAGCAGTTACTCGACCCCAGGGGCAGATACGCAGTATTTT. This encodes CASSYSTPGADTQYF.

This chain links TRBV5-1 with TRBJ1-2; possibly TRBD1 for D (5 bases). Per the germline V gene, CDR1 is SGHRS and CDR2 is YFSETQ. This CDR3 contains 16 residues. V gave up 0 bases and J gave up 1 base, with 13 bases separating them. The CDR3 region is CASSLVSGGGNYGYTF. For the CDR3, the DNA is TGCGCCAGCAGCTTGGTTTCCGGGGGAGGTAACTATGGCTACACCTTC.

The chain is built from TRBV25-1 and TRBJ1-5; no clear D. The length of the CDR3 is 12 residues. Deletions cut 4 bases from V and 5 bases from J, with 6 bases between. CDR1 is MGHDK, CDR2 SYGVNS, per germline. The CDR3 spells CASSVGHQPQHF. In DNA, the CDR3 is TGTGCCAGCAGTGTCGGGCATCAGCCCCAGCATTTT.

This clone appeared a few times. This chain connects TRBV7-9 to TRBJ1-1, with D unresolved. V lost 4 bases to trimming and J lost 2 bases, with 5 bases between them. There are 12 residues in the CDR3. Germline V gene data show CDR1 as SEHNR and CDR2 as FQNEAQ (reference sequence). CDR3: CASSWVNTEAFF. The CDR3 DNA sequence: TGTGCCAGCAGCTGGGTTAACACTGAAGCTTTCTTT.

This chain links TRBV5-5 with TRBJ2-7; 9 nucleotides align to TRBD1. The CDR3 contains 12 residues. Germline CDR1 SGHKS, CDR2 YYEKEE (reference sequence). The V and J ends lost 3 bases and 5 bases, in that order; junction bases with no gene match: 0. The CDR3 coding sequence is TGTGCCAGCAGCTGGACAGGGGACGAGCAGTACTTC. Its translation is CASSWTGDEQYF.

The J gene is TRBJ2-3, the V gene TRBV2; 13 bases are shared with TRBD2. The CDR3 is 19 amino acids. Germline CDR1 and CDR2: SNHLY and FYNNEI. The junction had 10 bases not matched to a gene; V was cut back by 3 bases and J by 1 base. The CDR3 here is CASSDLRRGTSGGTDTQYF. Here the CDR3 DNA reads TGTGCCAGCAGTGACTTGCGGCGGGGGACTAGCGGGGGCACAGATACGCAGTATTTT.

Notes on this clone: Other DNA sequences in the same sample also yield this CDR3. This chain links TRBV27 with TRBJ2-5; no definite D call. Trimming cost V 2 bases and J 4 bases, with 2 bases left between them. The length of the CDR3 is 11 residues. Germline CDR1 MNHEY, CDR2 SMNVEV (reference sequence). In nucleotides, the CDR3 is TGTGCCAGCAGTTTAGGAGAGACCCAGTACTTC. Its protein product is CASSLGETQYF.

The rearrangement joins TRBV29-1 to TRBJ2-7; a weak D match, TRBD2 (6 bases). V dropped 5 bases and J dropped 2 bases, with 10 bases sitting between them. CDR1 is SQVTM, CDR2 ANQGSEA, per germline. The CDR3 is 12 amino acids. The CDR3 coding sequence is TGCAGCGTTTCCTCGGGGGCCTACGAGCAGTACTTC. Encoded protein: CSVSSGAYEQYF.

The V and J genes are TRBV27 and TRBJ1-6; TRBD1 might be the D (5 bases). Trimming removed 8 bases at V and 6 bases at J, with 17 bases between. The germline V gene has CDR1 MNHEY and CDR2 SMNVEV (reference sequence). The CDR3 is made up of 15 amino acids. The CDR3, as DNA: TGTGCCAGCCTCCCTGGGGGAAATTTTAATTCACCCCTCCACTTT. Amino acids: CASLPGGNFNSPLHF.

The genes are TRBV7-6 and TRBJ1-6; D possibly corresponds to TRBD1 (6 bases). The CDR3 has 16 residues. CDR1 is SGHVS and CDR2 is FNYEAQ in the germline V gene. Deletions cut 3 bases from V and 7 bases from J, with 16 bases between. In DNA form, the CDR3 reads TGTGCCAGCAGCTTGGGAGACAGGTTGGGGAATTCACCCCTCCACTTT. Protein: CASSLGDRLGNSPLHF.

The rearrangement links TRBV4-2 to TRBJ2-5; D is perhaps TRBD1 (5 bases). This CDR3 spans 15 amino acids. Germline CDR1 is LGHNA and CDR2 is YNFKEQ. Deletions cut 3 bases from V and 5 bases from J, with 16 bases between. The CDR3 nucleotides read TGTGCCAGCAGCCATCTACCGGCCTCAGGGGAGACCCAGTACTTC. It specifies CASSHLPASGETQYF.

J is TRBJ1-2 and V is TRBV5-1; D is ambiguous. Germline values: CDR1 SGHRS, CDR2 YFSETQ. The CDR3 has 17 residues. Trimming stripped 4 bases from V and 4 bases from J, with 23 bases between. The CDR3 nucleotides are TGCGCCAGCAGCCCTAATGGAGGTCGGGAGTCGAGCTATGGCTACACCTTC. This codes for CASSPNGGRESSYGYTF.

This chain joins TRBV11-2 and TRBJ2-6; no clear D. Germline CDR1 reads SGHAT; CDR2 reads FQNNGV. The CDR3 has 16 amino acids. Trimming took 1 base from V and 3 from J, leaving 10 bases between them. The CDR3 bases are TGTGCCAGCAGCTTAGGGGCGTTCATTGGGGCCAACGTCCTGACTTTC. It specifies CASSLGAFIGANVLTF. The full variable domain, in which reference TRBV11-2 and TRBJ2-6 provide the parts outside the CDR3, is EAGVAQSPRYKIIEKRQSVAFWCNPISGHATLYWYQQILGQGPKLLIQFQNNGVVDDSQLPKDRFSAERLKGVDSTLKIQPAKLEDSAVYLCASSLGAFIGANVLTFGAGSRLTVL.

V usage is TRBV4-3 and J usage is TRBJ1-1, with 10 bases lining up with TRBD1. This CDR3 is 16 amino acids long. The junction had 13 bases not matched to a gene; V was cut back by 4 bases and J by 8 bases. In germline, CDR1 is LGHNA, CDR2 YSLEER. CDR3 amino acids: CASSLRDRGEYSEAFF. The CDR3 bases are TGCGCCAGCAGCCTCCGGGACAGGGGTGAATATTCGGAAGCTTTCTTT.